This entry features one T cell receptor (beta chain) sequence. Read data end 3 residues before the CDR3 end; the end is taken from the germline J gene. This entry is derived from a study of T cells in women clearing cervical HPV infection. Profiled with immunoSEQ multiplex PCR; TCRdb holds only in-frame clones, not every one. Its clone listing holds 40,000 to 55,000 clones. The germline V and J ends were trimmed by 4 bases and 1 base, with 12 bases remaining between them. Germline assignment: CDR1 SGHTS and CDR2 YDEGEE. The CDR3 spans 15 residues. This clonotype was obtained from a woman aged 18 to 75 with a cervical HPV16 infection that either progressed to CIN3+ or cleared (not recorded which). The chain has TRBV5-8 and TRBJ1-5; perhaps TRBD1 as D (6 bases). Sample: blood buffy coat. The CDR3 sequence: CASSTGQISNQPQHF. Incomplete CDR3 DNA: TGTGCCAGCAGCACTGGACAGATCAGCAATCAGCCC.